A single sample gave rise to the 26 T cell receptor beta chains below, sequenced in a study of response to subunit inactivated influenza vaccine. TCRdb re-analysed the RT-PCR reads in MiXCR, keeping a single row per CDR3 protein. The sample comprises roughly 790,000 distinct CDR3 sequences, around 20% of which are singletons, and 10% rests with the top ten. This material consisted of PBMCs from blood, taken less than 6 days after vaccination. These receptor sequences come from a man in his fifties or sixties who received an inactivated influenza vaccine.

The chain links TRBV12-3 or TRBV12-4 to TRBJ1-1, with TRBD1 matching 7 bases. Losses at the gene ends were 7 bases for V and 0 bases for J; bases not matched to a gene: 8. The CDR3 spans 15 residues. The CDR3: CASIQGTEMNTEAFF. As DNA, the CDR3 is TGTGCCAGCATACAGGGGACGGAGATGAACACTGAAGCTTTCTTT.

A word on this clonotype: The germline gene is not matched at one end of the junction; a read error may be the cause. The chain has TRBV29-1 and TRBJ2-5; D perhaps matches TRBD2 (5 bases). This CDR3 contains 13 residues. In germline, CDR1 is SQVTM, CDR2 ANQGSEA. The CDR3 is CSVVLAVWETQCF. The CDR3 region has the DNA TGCAGCGTTGTGCTGGCCGTTTGGGAGACCCAGTGCTTC.

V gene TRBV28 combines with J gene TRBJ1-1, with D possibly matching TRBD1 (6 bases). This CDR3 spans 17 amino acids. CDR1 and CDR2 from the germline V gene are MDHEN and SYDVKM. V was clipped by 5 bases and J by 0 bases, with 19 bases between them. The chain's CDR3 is CASSNRDIQTLNTEAFF. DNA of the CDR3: TGTGCCAGCAGTAACCGGGACATACAAACCTTGAACACTGAAGCTTTCTTT.

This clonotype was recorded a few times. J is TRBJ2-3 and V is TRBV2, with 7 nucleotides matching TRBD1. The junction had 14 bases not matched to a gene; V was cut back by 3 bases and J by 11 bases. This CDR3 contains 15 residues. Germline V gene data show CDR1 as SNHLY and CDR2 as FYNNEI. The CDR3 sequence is CASSERLDRDGGQYF. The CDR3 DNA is TGTGCCAGCAGTGAGCGACTTGACAGGGACGGAGGGCAGTATTTT.

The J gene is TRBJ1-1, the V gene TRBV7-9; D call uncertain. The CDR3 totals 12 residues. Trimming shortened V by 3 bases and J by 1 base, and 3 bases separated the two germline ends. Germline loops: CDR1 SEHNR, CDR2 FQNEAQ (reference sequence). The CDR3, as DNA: TGTGCCAGCAGCTTTAAGAACACTGAAGCTTTCTTT. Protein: CASSFKNTEAFF.

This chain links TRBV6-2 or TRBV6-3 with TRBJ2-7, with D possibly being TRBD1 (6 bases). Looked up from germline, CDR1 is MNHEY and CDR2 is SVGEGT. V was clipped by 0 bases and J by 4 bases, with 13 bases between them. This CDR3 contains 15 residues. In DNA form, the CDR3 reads TGTGCCAGCAGTTACTCGGTCGACAGGTCATACGAGCAGTACTTC. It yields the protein CASSYSVDRSYEQYF.

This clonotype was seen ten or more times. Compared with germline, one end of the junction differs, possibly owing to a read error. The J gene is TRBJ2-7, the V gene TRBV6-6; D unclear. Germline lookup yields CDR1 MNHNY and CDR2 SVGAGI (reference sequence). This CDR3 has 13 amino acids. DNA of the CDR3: TGTGCCAGCACTTACGGGCCGCTCTACGAGCAGTACTTC. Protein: CASTYGPLYEQYF.

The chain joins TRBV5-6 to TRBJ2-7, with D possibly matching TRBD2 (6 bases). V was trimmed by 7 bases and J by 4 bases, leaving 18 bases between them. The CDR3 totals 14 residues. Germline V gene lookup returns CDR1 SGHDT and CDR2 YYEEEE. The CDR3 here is CASHLAHAGYEQYF. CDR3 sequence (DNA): TGTGCCAGCCACCTCGCGCACGCGGGATACGAGCAGTACTTC.

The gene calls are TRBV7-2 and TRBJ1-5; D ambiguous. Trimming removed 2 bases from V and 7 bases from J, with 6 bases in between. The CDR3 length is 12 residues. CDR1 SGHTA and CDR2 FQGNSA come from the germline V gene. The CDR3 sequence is CASSLYKQPQHF. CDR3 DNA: TGTGCCAGCAGCTTATACAAGCAGCCCCAGCATTTT.

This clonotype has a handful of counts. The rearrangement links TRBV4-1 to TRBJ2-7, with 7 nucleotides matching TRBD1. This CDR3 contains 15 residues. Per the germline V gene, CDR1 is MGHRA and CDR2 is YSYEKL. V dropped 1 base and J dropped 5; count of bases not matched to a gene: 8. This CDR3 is CASSQGVTGFNEQYF. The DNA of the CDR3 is TGCGCCAGCAGCCAAGGTGTGACAGGGTTCAACGAGCAGTACTTC.

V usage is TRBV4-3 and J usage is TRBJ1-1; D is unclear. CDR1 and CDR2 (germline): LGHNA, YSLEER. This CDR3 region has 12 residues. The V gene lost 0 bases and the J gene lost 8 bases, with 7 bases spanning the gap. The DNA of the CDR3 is TGCGCCAGCAGCCAAGATTCCAGAGAAGCTTTCTTT. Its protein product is CASSQDSREAFF.

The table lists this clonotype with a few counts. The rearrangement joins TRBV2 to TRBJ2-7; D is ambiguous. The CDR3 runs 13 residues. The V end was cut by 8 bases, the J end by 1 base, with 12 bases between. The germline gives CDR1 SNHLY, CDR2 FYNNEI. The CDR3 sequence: CASCLKTSYEQYF. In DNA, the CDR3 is TGTGCCAGCTGCCTGAAAACTTCCTACGAGCAGTACTTC.

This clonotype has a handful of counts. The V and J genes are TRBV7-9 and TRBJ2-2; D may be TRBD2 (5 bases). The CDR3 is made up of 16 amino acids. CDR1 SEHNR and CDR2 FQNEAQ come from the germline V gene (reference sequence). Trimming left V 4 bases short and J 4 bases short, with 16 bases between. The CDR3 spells CASSSRVLAGTGELFF. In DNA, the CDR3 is TGTGCCAGCAGCTCGAGGGTCCTAGCAGGCACCGGGGAGCTGTTTTTT. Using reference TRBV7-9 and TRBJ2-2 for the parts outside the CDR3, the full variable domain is DTGVSQNPRHKITKRGQNVTFRCDPISEHNRLYWYRQTLGQGPEFLTYFQNEAQLEKSRLLSDRFSAERPKGSFSTLEIQRTEQGDSAMYLCASSSRVLAGTGELFFGEGSRLTVL.

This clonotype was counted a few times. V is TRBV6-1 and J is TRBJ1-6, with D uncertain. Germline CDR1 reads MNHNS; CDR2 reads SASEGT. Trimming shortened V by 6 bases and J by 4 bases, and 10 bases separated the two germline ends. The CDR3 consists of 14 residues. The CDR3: CASRTGVYNSPLHF. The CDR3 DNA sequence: TGTGCCAGCAGGACGGGAGTGTATAATTCACCCCTCCACTTT.

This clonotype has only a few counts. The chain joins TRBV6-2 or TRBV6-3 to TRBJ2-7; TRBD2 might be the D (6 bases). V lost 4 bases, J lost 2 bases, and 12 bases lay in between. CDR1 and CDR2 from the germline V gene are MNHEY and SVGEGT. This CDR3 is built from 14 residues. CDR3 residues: CASSFGGNTYEQYF. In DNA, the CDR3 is TGTGCCAGCAGTTTCGGGGGAAACACCTACGAGCAGTACTTC.

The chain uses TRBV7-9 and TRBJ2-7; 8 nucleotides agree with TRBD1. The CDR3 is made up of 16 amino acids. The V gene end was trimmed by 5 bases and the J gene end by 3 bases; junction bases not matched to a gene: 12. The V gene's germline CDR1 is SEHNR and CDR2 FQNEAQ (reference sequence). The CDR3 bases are TGTGCCAGCAGCCCCACCGGGACAGGTCGATTCTACGAGCAGTACTTC. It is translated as CASSPTGTGRFYEQYF.

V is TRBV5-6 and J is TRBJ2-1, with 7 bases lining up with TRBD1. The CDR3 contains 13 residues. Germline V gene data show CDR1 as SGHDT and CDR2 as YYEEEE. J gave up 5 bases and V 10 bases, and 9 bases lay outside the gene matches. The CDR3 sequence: CAVTTGVDNEQFF. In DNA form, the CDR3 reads TGTGCCGTAACAACAGGGGTGGACAATGAGCAGTTCTTC.

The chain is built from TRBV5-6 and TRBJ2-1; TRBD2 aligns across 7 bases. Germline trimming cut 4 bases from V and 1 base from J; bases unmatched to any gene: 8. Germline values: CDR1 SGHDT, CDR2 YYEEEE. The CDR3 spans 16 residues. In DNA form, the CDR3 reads TGTGCCAGCAGCATTCGGCCTAGCGGATCCTACAATGAGCAGTTCTTC. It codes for CASSIRPSGSYNEQFF.

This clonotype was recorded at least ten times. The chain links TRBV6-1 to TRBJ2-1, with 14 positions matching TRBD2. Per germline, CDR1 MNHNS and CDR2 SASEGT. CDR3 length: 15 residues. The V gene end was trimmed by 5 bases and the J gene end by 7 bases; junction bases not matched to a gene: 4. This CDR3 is CASSPRTSGRNEQFF. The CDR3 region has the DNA TGTGCCAGCAGTCCTCGGACTAGCGGGAGGAATGAGCAGTTCTTC.

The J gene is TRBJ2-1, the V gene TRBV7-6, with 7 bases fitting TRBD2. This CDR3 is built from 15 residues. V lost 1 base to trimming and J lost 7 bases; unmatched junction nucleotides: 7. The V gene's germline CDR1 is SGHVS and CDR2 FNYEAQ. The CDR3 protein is CASSLEGGPWNEQFF. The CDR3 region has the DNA TGTGCCAGCAGCTTAGAGGGAGGGCCTTGGAATGAGCAGTTCTTC. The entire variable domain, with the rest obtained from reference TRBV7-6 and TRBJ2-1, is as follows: GAGVSQSPRYKVTKRGQDVALRCDPISGHVSLYWYRQALGQGPEFLTYFNYEAQQDKSGLPNDRFSAERPEGSISTLTIQRTEQRDSAMYRCASSLEGGPWNEQFFGPGTRLTVL.

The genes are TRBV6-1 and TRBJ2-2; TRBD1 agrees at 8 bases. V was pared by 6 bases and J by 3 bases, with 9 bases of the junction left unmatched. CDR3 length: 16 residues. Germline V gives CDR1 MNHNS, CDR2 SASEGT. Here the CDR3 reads CASSFLQGVDTGELFF. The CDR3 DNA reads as TGTGCCAGCAGCTTCTTACAGGGGGTCGACACCGGGGAGCTGTTTTTT.

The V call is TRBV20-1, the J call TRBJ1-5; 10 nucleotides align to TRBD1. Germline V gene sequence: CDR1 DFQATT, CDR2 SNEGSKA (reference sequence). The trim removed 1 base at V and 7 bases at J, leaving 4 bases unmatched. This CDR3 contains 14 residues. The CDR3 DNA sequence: TGCAGTGCTAGAGTGACAGGGGGCGGGCAGCCCCAGCATTTT. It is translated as CSARVTGGGQPQHF.

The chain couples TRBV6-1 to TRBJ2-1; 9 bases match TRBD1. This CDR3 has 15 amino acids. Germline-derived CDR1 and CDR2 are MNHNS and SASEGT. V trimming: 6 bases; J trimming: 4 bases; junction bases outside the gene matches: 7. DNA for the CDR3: TGTGCCAGCAGATCCACAGGGGGCGCTTACAATGAGCAGTTCTTC. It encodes CASRSTGGAYNEQFF.

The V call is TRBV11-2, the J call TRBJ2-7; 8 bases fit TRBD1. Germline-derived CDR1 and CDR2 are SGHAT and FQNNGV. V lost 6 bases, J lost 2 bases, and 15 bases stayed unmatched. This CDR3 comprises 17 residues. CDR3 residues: CASSPNRGRGPPYEQYF. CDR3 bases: TGTGCCAGCAGTCCAAATAGGGGCAGGGGGCCCCCCTACGAGCAGTACTTC.

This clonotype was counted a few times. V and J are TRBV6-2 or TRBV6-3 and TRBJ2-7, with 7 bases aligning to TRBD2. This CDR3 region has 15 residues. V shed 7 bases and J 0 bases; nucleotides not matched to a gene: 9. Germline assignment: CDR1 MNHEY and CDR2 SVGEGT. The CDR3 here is CASTSWGGFSYEQYF. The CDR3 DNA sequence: TGTGCCAGCACCTCCTGGGGGGGATTCTCCTACGAGCAGTACTTC.

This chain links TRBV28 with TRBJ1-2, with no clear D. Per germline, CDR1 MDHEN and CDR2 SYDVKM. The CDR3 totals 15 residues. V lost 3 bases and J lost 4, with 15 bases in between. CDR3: CASSFPRAVSYGYTF. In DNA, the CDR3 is TGTGCCAGCAGTTTCCCCCGCGCAGTCAGCTATGGCTACACCTTC.